The clone carrying this TCR beta chain was recorded once. In germline, CDR1 is LNHNV, CDR2 YYDKDF (reference sequence). Trimming shortened V by 5 bases and J by 3 bases, and 14 bases separated the two germline ends. The CDR3 runs to 14 residues. The sample is drawn from a study of control samples from healthy donors and cancer patients. TCRdb's table, derived via immunoSEQ multiplex PCR, lists solely in-frame clones and lacks some. The sample contains 120,000 or so clones, about 87% of which appear only once. This TCR was recovered from a man aged 25 to 40 in good health. The sample was blood. The chain combines TRBV15 with TRBJ2-7, with D unresolved. This CDR3 reads CATSLPYTLYEQYV. In DNA form, the CDR3 reads TGTGCCACCAGCCTTCCTTACACTCTCTACGAGCAGTACGTC.